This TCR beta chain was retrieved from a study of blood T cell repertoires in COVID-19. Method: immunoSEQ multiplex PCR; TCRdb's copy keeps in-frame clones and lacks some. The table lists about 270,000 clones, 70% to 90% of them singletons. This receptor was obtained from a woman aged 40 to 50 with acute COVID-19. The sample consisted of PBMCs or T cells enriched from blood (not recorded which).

CDR3 amino acids: CASSLPPRGAGGNNEQFF. In DNA form, the CDR3 reads TGTGCCAGCAGCCTTCCCCCGAGGGGAGCGGGAGGCAATAATGAGCAGTTCTTC. V usage is TRBV9 and J usage is TRBJ2-1; 9 bases map to TRBD2. V gave up 4 bases and J gave up 7 bases; unmatched junction bases: 18. The CDR3 has 18 residues. Germline values: CDR1 SGDLS, CDR2 YYNGEE. The whole variable domain, filled in from reference TRBV9 and TRBJ2-1, reads DSGVTQTPKHLITATGQRVTLRCSPRSGDLSVYWYQQSLDQGLQFLIQYYNGEERAKGNILERFSAQQFPDLHSELNLSSLELGDSALYFCASSLPPRGAGGNNEQFFGPGTRLTVL.